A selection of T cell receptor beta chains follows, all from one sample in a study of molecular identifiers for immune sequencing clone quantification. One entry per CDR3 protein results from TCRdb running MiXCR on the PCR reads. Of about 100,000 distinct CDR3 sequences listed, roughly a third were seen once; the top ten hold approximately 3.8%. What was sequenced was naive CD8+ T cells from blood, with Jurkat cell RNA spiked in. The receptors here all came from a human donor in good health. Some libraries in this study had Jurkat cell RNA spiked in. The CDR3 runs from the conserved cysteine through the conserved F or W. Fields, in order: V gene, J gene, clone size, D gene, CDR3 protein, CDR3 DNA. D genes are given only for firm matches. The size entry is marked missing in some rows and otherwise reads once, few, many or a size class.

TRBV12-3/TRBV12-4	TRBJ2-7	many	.	CASSLHGYEQYF	TGTGCCAGCAGTTTACACGGGTACGAGCAGTACTTC
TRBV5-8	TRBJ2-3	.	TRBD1	CASSHGTGASDTQYF	TGTGCCAGCAGCCACGGGACAGGGGCCTCAGATACGCAGTATTTT
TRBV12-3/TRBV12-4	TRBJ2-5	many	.	CASSLRSPDMAQYF	TGTGCCAGCAGTTTAAGGTCCCCGGACATGGCCCAGTACTTC
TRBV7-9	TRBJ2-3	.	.	CASSLSPGSSTDTQYF	TGTGCCAGCAGCTTATCGCCGGGGTCTAGCACAGATACGCAGTATTTT
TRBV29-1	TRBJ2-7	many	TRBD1	CSVDGRDRGLYEQYF	TGCAGCGTTGACGGCCGGGACAGGGGGTTGTACGAGCAGTACTTC
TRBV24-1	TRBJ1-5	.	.	CATSVRRHNQPQHF	TGTGCCACCAGTGTCCGACGGCACAATCAGCCCCAGCATTTT
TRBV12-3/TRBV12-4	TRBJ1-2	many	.	CASSWGSYGYTF	TGTGCCAGCAGTTGGGGATCCTATGGCTACACCTTC
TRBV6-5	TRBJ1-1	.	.	CASRPVMSTEAFF	TGTGCCAGCAGACCTGTGATGAGCACTGAAGCTTTCTTT
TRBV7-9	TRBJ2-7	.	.	CASIRFGTYEQYF	TGTGCCAGCATACGGTTCGGGACCTACGAGCAGTACTTC
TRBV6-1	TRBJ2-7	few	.	CASSEAQNYEQYF	TGTGCCAGCAGTGAAGCGCAGAATTACGAGCAGTACTTC
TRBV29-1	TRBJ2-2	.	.	CSVLNTGGQFF	TGCAGCGTTTTAAACACCGGGGGGCAGTTTTTT
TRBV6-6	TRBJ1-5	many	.	CASSGSNQPQHF	TGTGCCAGCAGTGGGAGCAATCAGCCCCAGCATTTT
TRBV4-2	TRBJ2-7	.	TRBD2	CASSPSGAPVGQYF	TGTGCCAGCAGCCCTAGCGGGGCCCCGGTTGGGCAGTACTTC
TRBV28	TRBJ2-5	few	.	CASSSDTRRETQYF	TGTGCCAGCAGTTCAGACACCCGACGAGAGACCCAGTACTTC
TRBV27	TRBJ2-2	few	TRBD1	CASTRDSVTGELFF	TGTGCCAGCACCCGGGACAGCGTCACCGGGGAGCTGTTTTTT
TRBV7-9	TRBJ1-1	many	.	CASSVNRDEAFF	TGTGCCAGCAGCGTAAACAGGGACGAAGCTTTCTTT
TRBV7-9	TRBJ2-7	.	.	CASSTTRTVYEQYF	TGTGCCAGCAGCACAACTAGGACAGTCTACGAGCAGTACTTC
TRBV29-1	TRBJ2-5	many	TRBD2	CSVGLALQETQYF	TGCAGCGTCGGACTAGCGCTCCAAGAGACCCAGTACTTC
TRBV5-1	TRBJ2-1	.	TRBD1	CASIGDSLEDEQFF	TGCGCCAGTATAGGGGACAGCCTTGAGGATGAGCAGTTCTTC
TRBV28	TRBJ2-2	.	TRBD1	CASSLNYRGMNTGELFF	TGTGCCAGCAGTCTCAACTACAGGGGGATGAACACCGGGGAGCTGTTTTTT
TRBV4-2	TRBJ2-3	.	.	CASSETRTDTQYF	TGTGCCAGCAGTGAGACTAGGACAGATACGCAGTATTTT
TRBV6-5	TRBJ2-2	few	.	CASSSRTVNTGELFF	TGTGCCAGCAGTTCAAGGACAGTAAACACCGGGGAGCTGTTTTTT
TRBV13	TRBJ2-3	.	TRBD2	CASSSYIGRTDTQYF	TGTGCCAGCAGCTCGTATATCGGGAGGACAGATACGCAGTATTTT
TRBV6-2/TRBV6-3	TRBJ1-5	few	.	CASKDISNQPQHF	TGTGCCAGCAAGGACATAAGCAATCAGCCCCAGCATTTT
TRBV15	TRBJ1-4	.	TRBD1	CATSRAPTGGKEKLFF	TGTGCCACCAGCAGAGCCCCGACAGGGGGCAAGGAAAAACTGTTTTTT
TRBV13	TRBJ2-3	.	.	CASSSPSDTQYF	TGTGCCAGCAGCTCCCCCAGTGATACGCAGTATTTT
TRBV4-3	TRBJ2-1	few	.	CASSQDWSTQWTYNEQFF	TGCGCCAGCAGCCAAGATTGGTCGACCCAGTGGACCTACAATGAGCAGTTCTTC
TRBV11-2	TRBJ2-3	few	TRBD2	CASSPSGRASDTQYF	TGTGCCAGCAGCCCCAGCGGGAGGGCCTCAGATACGCAGTATTTT
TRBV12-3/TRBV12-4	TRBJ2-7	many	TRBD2	CASSLGPGLASYEQYF	TGTGCCAGCAGTCTCGGGCCCGGACTAGCGAGCTACGAGCAGTACTTC
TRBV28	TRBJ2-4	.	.	CASTTFPGGGPARF	TGTGCCAGCACTACCTTCCCCGGTGGGGGGCCCGCGCGCTTC
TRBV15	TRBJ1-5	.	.	CATSDGNQPQHF	TGTGCCACCAGCGACGGGAATCAGCCCCAGCATTTT
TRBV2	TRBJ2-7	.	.	CASSRAGEQGPYEQYF	TGTGCCAGCAGCCGGGCGGGCGAGCAGGGCCCTTACGAGCAGTACTTC
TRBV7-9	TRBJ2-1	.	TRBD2	CASSSRLAVLNEQFF	TGTGCCAGCAGCTCCAGACTAGCGGTCCTCAATGAGCAGTTCTTC
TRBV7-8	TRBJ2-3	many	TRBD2	CASSLGGDEITDTQYF	TGTGCCAGCAGCTTGGGGGGGGACGAGATCACAGATACGCAGTATTTT
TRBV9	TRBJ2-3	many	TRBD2	CASSISPGGASGMRVTQYF	TGTGCCAGCAGCATCTCCCCAGGGGGGGCTAGCGGGATGAGGGTTACGCAGTATTTT
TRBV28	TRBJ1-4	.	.	CASSLNGEKLLF	TGTGCCAGCAGTTTGAATGGTGAAAAACTGTTATTT
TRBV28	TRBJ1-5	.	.	CASSRSGSNSNQPQHF	TGTGCCAGCAGTCGGTCAGGGTCAAATAGCAATCAGCCCCAGCATTTT
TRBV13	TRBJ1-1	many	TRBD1	CASSPHRGEAFF	TGTGCCAGCAGCCCCCACAGGGGAGAAGCTTTCTTT
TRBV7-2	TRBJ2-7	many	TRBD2	CASSLAGPGGKYF	TGTGCCAGCAGCCTCGCGGGTCCGGGAGGGAAGTACTTC
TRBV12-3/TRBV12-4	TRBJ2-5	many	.	CASSSTQETQYF	TGTGCCAGCAGCTCTACTCAAGAGACCCAGTACTTC
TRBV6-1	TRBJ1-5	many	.	CASSDWGSAYSNQPQHF	TGTGCCAGCAGTGATTGGGGGAGCGCCTATAGCAATCAGCCCCAGCATTTT
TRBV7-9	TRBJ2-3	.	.	CASGEQGTDTQYF	TGTGCCAGCGGTGAACAGGGCACAGATACGCAGTATTTT
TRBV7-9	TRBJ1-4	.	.	CASSLGPDGNERLFF	TGTGCCAGCAGCTTGGGTCCGGACGGAAATGAAAGACTGTTTTTT
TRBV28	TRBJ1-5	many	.	CASRSNQPQHF	TGTGCCAGCAGATCAAATCAGCCCCAGCATTTT